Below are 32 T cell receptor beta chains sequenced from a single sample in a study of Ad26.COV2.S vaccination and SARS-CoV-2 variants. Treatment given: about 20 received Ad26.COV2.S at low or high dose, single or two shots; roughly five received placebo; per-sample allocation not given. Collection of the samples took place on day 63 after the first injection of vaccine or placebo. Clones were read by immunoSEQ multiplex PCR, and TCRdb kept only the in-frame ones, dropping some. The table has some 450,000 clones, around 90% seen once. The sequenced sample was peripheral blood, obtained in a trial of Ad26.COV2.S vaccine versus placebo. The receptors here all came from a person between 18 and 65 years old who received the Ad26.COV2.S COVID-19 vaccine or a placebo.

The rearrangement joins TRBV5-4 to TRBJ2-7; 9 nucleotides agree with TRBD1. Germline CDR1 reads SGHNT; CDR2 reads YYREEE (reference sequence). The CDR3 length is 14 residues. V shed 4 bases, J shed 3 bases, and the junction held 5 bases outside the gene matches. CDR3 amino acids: CASSPGTGNYEQYF. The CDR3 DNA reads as TGTGCCAGCAGCCCCGGGACAGGGAACTACGAGCAGTACTTC.

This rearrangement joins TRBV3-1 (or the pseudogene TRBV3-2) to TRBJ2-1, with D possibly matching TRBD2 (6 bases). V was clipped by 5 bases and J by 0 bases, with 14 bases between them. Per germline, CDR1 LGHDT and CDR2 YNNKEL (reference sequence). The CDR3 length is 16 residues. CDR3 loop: CASSSTDGSSYNEQFF. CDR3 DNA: TGTGCCAGCAGCTCCACGGACGGGAGCTCCTACAATGAGCAGTTCTTC.

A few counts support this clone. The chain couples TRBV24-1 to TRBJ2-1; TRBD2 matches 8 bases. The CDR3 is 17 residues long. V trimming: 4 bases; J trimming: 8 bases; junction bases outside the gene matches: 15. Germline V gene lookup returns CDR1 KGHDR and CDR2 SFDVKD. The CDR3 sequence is CATSDPTSGGGLDEQFF. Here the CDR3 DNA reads TGTGCCACCAGTGACCCTACTAGCGGAGGAGGTTTGGATGAGCAGTTCTTC.

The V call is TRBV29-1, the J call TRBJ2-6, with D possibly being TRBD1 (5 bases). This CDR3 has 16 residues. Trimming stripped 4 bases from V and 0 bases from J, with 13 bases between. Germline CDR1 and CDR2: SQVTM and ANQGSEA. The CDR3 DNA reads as TGCAGCGTTGTCGGCGGACATAGCTCTGGGGCCAACGTCCTGACTTTC. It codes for CSVVGGHSSGANVLTF.

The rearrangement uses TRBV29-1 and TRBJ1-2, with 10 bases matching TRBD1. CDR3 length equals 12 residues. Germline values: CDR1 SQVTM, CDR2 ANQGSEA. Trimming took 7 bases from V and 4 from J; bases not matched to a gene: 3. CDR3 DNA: TGCAGCGCCAGGACAGGGGGCTATGGCTACACCTTC. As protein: CSARTGGYGYTF. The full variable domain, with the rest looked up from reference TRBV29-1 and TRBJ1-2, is SAVISQKPSRDICQRGTSLTIQCQVDSQVTMMFWYRQQPGQSLTLIATANQGSEATYESGFVIDKFPISRPNLTFSTLTVSNMSPEDSSIYLCSARTGGYGYTFGSGTRLTVV.

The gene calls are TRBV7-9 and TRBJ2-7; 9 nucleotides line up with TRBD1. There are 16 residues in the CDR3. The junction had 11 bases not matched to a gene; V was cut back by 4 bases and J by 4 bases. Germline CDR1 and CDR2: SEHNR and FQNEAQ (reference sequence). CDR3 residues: CASSSTRTGVGYEQYF. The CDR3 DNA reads TGTGCCAGCAGCTCAACCCGGACAGGGGTAGGGTACGAGCAGTACTTC.

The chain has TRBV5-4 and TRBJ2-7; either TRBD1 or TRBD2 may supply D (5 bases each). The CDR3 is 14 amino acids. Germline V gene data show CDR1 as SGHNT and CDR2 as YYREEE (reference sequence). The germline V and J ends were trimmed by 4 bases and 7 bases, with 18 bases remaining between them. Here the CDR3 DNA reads TGTGCCAGCAGCACAGGCCCCCCGGGCGGGGAGCAGTACTTC. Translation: CASSTGPPGGEQYF.

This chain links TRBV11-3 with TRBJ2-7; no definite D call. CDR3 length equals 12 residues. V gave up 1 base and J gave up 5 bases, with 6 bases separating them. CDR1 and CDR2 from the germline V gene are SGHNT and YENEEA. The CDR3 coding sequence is TGTGCCAGCAGCTTAGGGGATCACGAGCAGTACTTC. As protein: CASSLGDHEQYF.

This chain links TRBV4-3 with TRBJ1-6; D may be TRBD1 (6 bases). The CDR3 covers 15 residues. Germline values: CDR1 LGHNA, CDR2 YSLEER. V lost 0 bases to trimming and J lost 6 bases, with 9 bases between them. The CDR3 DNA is TGCGCCAGCAGCCAAGAAGGACAGCCTAATTCACCCCTCCACTTT. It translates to CASSQEGQPNSPLHF.

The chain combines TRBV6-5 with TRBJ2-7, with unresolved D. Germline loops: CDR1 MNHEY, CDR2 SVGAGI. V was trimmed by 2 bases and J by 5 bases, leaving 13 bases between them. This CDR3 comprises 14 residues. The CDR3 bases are TGTGCCAGCAGTTACCTCACTGGCGGACACGAGCAGTACTTC. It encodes CASSYLTGGHEQYF.

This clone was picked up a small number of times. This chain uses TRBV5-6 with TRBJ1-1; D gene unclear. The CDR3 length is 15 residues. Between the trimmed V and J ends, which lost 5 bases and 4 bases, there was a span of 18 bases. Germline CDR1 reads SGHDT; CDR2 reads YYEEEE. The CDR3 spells CASSRFLQVGTEAFF. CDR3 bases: TGTGCCAGCAGTCGCTTCCTGCAGGTCGGCACTGAAGCTTTCTTT.

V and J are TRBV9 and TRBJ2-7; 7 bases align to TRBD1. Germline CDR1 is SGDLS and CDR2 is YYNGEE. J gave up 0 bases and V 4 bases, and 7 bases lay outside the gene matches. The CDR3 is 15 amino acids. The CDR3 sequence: CASSPGQVSSYEQYF. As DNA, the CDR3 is TGTGCCAGCAGCCCAGGACAGGTGAGCTCCTACGAGCAGTACTTC.

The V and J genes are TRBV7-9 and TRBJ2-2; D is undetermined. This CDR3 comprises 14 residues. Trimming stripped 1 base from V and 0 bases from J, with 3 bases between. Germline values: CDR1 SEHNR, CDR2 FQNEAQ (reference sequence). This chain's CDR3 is CASSLGSNTGELFF. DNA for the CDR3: TGTGCCAGCAGCTTAGGGTCGAACACCGGGGAGCTGTTTTTT.

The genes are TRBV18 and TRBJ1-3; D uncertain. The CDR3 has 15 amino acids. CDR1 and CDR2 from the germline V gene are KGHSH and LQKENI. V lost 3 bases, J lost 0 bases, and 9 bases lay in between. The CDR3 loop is CASSPRVDSGNTIYF. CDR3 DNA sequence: TGTGCCAGCTCACCTAGGGTCGACTCTGGAAACACCATATATTTT.

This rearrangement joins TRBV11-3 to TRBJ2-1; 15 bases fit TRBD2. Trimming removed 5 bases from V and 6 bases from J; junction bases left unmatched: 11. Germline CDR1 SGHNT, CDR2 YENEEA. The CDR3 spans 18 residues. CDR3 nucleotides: TGTGCCAGCAGCCCCGGACTAGCGGGAGGGCCGGAGGGCAATGAGCAGTTCTTC. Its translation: CASSPGLAGGPEGNEQFF.

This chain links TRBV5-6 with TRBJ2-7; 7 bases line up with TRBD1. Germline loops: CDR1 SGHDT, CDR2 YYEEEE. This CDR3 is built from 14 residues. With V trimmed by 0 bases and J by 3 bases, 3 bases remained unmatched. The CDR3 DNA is TGTGCCAGCAGCTTGGGGGGACAGAACTACGAGCAGTACTTC. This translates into CASSLGGQNYEQYF.

The CDR3 sequence is CASSFMGRSLNTEAFF. The CDR3 bases are TGTGCCAGCAGTTTCATGGGCAGAAGCTTGAACACTGAAGCTTTCTTT. The V and J genes are TRBV28 and TRBJ1-1; D is ambiguous. Germline loops: CDR1 MDHEN, CDR2 SYDVKM. Trimming cost V 3 bases and J 0 bases, with 14 bases left between them. This CDR3 contains 16 residues.

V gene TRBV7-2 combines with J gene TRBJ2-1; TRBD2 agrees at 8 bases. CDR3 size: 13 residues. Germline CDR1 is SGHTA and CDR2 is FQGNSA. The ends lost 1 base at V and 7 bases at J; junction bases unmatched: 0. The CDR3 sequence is CASSLVAGNEQFF. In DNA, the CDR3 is TGTGCCAGCAGCTTAGTAGCGGGGAATGAGCAGTTCTTC. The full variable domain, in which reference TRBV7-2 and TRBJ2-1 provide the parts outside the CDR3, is GAGVSQSPSNKVTEKGKDVELRCDPISGHTALYWYRQSLGQGLEFLIYFQGNSAPDKSGLPSDRFSAERTGGSVSTLTIQRTQQEDSAVYLCASSLVAGNEQFFGPGTRLTVL.

CDR3 coding DNA: TGTGCCAGCAGGGCAACTAGCGGACTAAACAATGAGCAGTTCTTC. Protein: CASRATSGLNNEQFF. J is TRBJ2-1 and V is TRBV2; 8 positions match TRBD2. This CDR3 has 15 amino acids. V shed 6 bases, J shed 5 bases, and the junction held 9 bases outside the gene matches. Germline V gene data show CDR1 as SNHLY and CDR2 as FYNNEI.

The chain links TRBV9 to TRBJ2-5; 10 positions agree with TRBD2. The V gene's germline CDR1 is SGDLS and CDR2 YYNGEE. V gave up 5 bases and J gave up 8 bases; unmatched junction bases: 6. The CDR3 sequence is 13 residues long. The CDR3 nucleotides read TGTGCCAGCAGTAAAACTAGCGGGGACACCCAGTACTTC. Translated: CASSKTSGDTQYF.

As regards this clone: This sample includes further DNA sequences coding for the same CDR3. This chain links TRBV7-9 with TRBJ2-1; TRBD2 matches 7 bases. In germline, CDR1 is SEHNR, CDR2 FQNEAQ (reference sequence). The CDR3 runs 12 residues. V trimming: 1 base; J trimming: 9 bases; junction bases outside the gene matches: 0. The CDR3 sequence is CASSLGEGEQFF. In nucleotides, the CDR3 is TGTGCCAGCAGCTTAGGGGAGGGTGAGCAGTTCTTC. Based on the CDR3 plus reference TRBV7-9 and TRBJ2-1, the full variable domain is DTGVSQNPRHKITKRGQNVTFRCDPISEHNRLYWYRQTLGQGPEFLTYFQNEAQLEKSRLLSDRFSAERPKGSFSTLEIQRTEQGDSAMYLCASSLGEGEQFFGPGTRLTVL.

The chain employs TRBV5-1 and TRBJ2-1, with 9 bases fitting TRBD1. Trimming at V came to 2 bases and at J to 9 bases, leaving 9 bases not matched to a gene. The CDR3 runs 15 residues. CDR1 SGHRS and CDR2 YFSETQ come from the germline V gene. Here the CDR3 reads CASSLSGTGSSEQFF. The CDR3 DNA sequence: TGCGCCAGCAGCTTATCCGGGACAGGGTCGAGTGAGCAGTTCTTC. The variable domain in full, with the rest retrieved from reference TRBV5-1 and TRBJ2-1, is KAGVTQTPRYLIKTRGQQVTLSCSPISGHRSVSWYQQTPGQGLQFLFEYFSETQRNKGNFPGRFSGRQFSNSRSEMNVSTLELGDSALYLCASSLSGTGSSEQFFGPGTRLTVL.

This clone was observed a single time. The CDR3 sequence is CASSGTGGVPNEKLFF. In DNA form, the CDR3 reads TGTGCCAGCAGTGGAACAGGGGGCGTACCAAATGAAAAACTGTTTTTT. The rearrangement joins TRBV9 to TRBJ1-4, with TRBD1 identical over 9 bases. Germline-derived CDR1 and CDR2 are SGDLS and YYNGEE. The CDR3 extends over 16 amino acids. V lost 5 bases to trimming and J lost 5 bases; unmatched junction nucleotides: 10.

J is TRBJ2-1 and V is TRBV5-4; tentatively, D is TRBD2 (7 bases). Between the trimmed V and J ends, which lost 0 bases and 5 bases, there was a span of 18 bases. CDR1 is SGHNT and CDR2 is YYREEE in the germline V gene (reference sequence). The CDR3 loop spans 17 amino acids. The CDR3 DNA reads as TGTGCCAGCAGCTTGGCCAGGGGCGGGAGTGGCCACAATGAGCAGTTCTTC. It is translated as CASSLARGGSGHNEQFF.

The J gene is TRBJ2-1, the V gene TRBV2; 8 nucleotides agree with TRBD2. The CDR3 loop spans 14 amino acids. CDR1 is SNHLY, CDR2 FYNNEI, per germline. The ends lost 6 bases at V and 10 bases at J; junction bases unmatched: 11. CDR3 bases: TGTGCCAGCAGGAGTGGCCGCGGGGGGAGCGAGCAGTTCTTC. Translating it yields CASRSGRGGSEQFF.

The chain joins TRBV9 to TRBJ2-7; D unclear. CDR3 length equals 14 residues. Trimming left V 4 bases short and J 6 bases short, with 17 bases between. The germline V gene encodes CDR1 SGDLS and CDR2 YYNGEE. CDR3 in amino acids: CASSPRENLGEQYF. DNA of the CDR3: TGTGCCAGCAGCCCCCGAGAGAACTTAGGCGAGCAGTACTTC. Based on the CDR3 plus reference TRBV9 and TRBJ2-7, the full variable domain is DSGVTQTPKHLITATGQRVTLRCSPRSGDLSVYWYQQSLDQGLQFLIQYYNGEERAKGNILERFSAQQFPDLHSELNLSSLELGDSALYFCASSPRENLGEQYFGPGTRLTVT.

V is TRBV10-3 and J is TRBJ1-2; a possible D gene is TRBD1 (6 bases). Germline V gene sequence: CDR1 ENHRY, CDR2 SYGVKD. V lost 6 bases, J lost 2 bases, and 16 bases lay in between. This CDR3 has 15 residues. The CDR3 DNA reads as TGTGCCATCAGGGGGGGACAACGCTCAAACTATGGCTACACCTTC. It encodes CAIRGGQRSNYGYTF.

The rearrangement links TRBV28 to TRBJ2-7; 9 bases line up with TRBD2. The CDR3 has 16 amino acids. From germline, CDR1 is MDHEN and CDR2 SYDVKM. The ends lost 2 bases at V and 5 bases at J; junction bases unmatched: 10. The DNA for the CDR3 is TGTGCCAGCAGTTTAATGGGGCGGGAGGGCCCCAACGAGCAGTACTTC. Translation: CASSLMGREGPNEQYF.

The CDR3 DNA is TGTGCCAGTAGTATAGTGTGGGGGGCAATGGGCAATCAGCCCCAGCATTTT. It translates to CASSIVWGAMGNQPQHF. V is TRBV19 and J is TRBJ1-5; tentative D call: TRBD1 (6 bases). V was clipped by 1 base and J by 2 bases, with 15 bases between them. Germline V gene sequence: CDR1 LNHDA, CDR2 SQIVND (reference sequence). The CDR3 consists of 17 residues.

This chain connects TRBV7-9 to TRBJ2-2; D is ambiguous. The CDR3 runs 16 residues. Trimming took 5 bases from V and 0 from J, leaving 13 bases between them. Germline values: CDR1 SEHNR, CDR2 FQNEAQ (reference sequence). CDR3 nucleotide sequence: TGTGCCAGCAGCCCTAGAGCCAGCGCGAACACCGGGGAGCTGTTTTTT. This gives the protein CASSPRASANTGELFF.

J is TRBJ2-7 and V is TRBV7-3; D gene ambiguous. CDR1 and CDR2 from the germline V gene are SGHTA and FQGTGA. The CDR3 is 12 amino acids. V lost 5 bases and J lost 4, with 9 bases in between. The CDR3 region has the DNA TGTGCCAGCAGCCCTGACGGATACGAGCAGTACTTC. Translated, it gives CASSPDGYEQYF.

The chain's CDR3 is CASSQTWTGGKTGELFF. CDR3 nucleotides: TGTGCCAGCAGTCAAACGTGGACAGGGGGAAAGACCGGGGAGCTGTTTTTT. The chain recombines TRBV6-2 or TRBV6-3 with TRBJ2-2; 10 bases fit TRBD1. V was pared by 5 bases and J by 5 bases, with 11 bases of the junction left unmatched. This CDR3 has 17 amino acids. Germline V CDR1 and CDR2: MNHEY, SVGEGT.